The 10 T cell receptor beta chains below were found in one sample sequenced in a study of cytomegalovirus exposure and HLA in healthy donors. The PCR was carried out with 60 Vbeta primers and 13 Jbeta primers. The table came from immunoSEQ multiplex PCR; TCRdb's copy has only in-frame clones and leaves some out. The table has 150,000 to 200,000 clones, approximately 85% seen once. Sequenced material: PBMCs. These receptors came from a woman aged 50 to 60 in good health and CMV-seronegative.

V and J are TRBV6-5 and TRBJ2-5; D is perhaps TRBD1 (5 bases). The assigned J gene may be wrong: the sequence end matches TRBJ2-7 better. Germline CDR1 reads MNHEY; CDR2 reads SVGAGI. The CDR3 sequence is 14 residues long. The CDR3 DNA reads TGTGCCAGCAGTTACAGGGGATCTTCCTACGAGCAGTACTTC. It encodes CASSYRGSSYEQYF.

V usage is TRBV5-1 and J usage is TRBJ2-3; D is uncertain. This CDR3 spans 14 amino acids. In germline, CDR1 is SGHRS, CDR2 YFSETQ. The V and J ends lost 2 bases and 0 bases respectively, with 7 bases between them. The CDR3 DNA reads as TGCGCCAGCAGCTTAACAATTAGCACAGATACGCAGTATTTT. It yields the protein CASSLTISTDTQYF.

The rearrangement joins TRBV5-1 to TRBJ1-4; no reliable D call. Germline V gene data show CDR1 as SGHRS and CDR2 as YFSETQ. The CDR3 is made up of 14 amino acids. Trimming left V 6 bases short and J 3 bases short, with 12 bases between. In DNA, the CDR3 is TGCGCCAGCACCCCGGGTCCCCCTAATGAAAAACTGTTTTTT. Encoded protein: CASTPGPPNEKLFF.

The V and J genes are TRBV15 and TRBJ2-2; TRBD1 might be the D (6 bases). V was cut by 1 base and J by 2 bases, with 11 bases left in between. The CDR3 consists of 16 residues. In germline, CDR1 is LNHNV, CDR2 YYDKDF (reference sequence). DNA for the CDR3: TGTGCCACCAGCAGAGTTCGACAGGCCAACACCGGGGAGCTGTTTTTT. Protein sequence: CATSRVRQANTGELFF.

A single count supports this clone. The rearrangement uses TRBV7-7 and TRBJ2-5; TRBD2 matches 7 bases. The V and J ends lost 0 bases and 5 bases, in that order; junction bases with no gene match: 12. There are 17 residues in the CDR3. The germline gives CDR1 SSHAT, CDR2 FNYEAQ (reference sequence). CDR3 coding DNA: TGTGCCAGCAGCTTAGCTGGAGCGGGAAGGGCTGCGGAGACCCAGTACTTC. Encoded protein: CASSLAGAGRAAETQYF.

The chain has TRBV6-1 and TRBJ2-1, with 7 bases identical to TRBD1. V lost 3 bases and J lost 0; bases outside the gene matches: 5. The CDR3 contains 16 residues. Germline assignment: CDR1 MNHNS and CDR2 SASEGT. CDR3 in DNA: TGTGCCAGCAGTGAGACAGGGTTCAGCTCCTACAATGAGCAGTTCTTC. It codes for CASSETGFSSYNEQFF.

The chain joins TRBV6-4 to TRBJ2-1, with D possibly being TRBD1 (7 bases). The germline V gene has CDR1 MRHNA and CDR2 SNTAGT. The V and J ends lost 2 bases and 8 bases respectively, with 19 bases between them. The CDR3 runs to 16 residues. This chain's CDR3 is CASSDAGAGGLDEQFF. In DNA, the CDR3 is TGTGCCAGCAGTGACGCTGGGGCAGGGGGGTTGGATGAGCAGTTCTTC.

Regarding this clone: An end of the junction does not agree with germline; a read error may underlie this. DNA for the CDR3: TGTTCCAGCAGCTTAGAGACCGGAGCAGCTTTCTTT. It codes for CSSSLETGAAFF. This sequence joins TRBV7-9 and TRBJ1-1; D remains ambiguous. This CDR3 has 12 residues. Germline CDR1 and CDR2: SEHNR and FQNEAQ (reference sequence).

The genes are TRBV11-2 and TRBJ2-7; possibly TRBD2 for D (5 bases). Germline V lookup: CDR1 SGHAT, CDR2 FQNNGV. V was clipped by 2 bases and J by 7 bases, with 15 bases between them. The CDR3 has 14 residues. The CDR3 reads CASSLSRTGREQYF. CDR3 DNA: TGTGCCAGCAGCTTAAGCCGGACGGGAAGGGAGCAGTACTTC. The full variable domain, completed using reference TRBV11-2 and TRBJ2-7, is EAGVAQSPRYKIIEKRQSVAFWCNPISGHATLYWYQQILGQGPKLLIQFQNNGVVDDSQLPKDRFSAERLKGVDSTLKIQPAKLEDSAVYLCASSLSRTGREQYFGPGTRLTVT.

The V and J genes are TRBV6-5 and TRBJ1-4; 10 positions match TRBD1. Germline lookup yields CDR1 MNHEY and CDR2 SVGAGI. The ends lost 5 bases at V and 8 bases at J; junction bases unmatched: 5. The CDR3 runs 14 residues. CDR3 coding DNA: TGTGCCAGCAGTAGACAGGGGGCCAAAGAAAAACTGTTTTTT. Encoded protein: CASSRQGAKEKLFF.